The text below deals with one TCR beta chain. The data stem from a study of blood T cell repertoires in COVID-19. Turning to the study itself: Italy, Spain and the United States were the sources of the convalescent and acute COVID-19 samples. Sample material is recorded as cDNA or gDNA derived from T cells, B-cell-depleted T cells, or PBMCs.

Germline V lookup: CDR1 MDHEN, CDR2 SYDVKM. This CDR3 region has 11 residues. In the source study's methods: Estimation of nucleated cell counts relied on the amplification of reference gene primers. Profiled with immunoSEQ multiplex PCR; TCRdb holds only in-frame clones, not every one. Clone size and the V and J calls come from that table; the DNA yielded D and trimming. This table holds roughly 230,000 clones, approximately 86% found once. The chain is built from TRBV28 and TRBJ2-7; D ambiguous. Sequencing was performed on peripheral blood. The receptor was derived from a woman older than 75 with acute or convalescent COVID-19. The CDR3 sequence: CESAGTYEQYF. CDR3 in DNA: TGTGAATCCGCAGGCACCTACGAGCAGTACTTC.